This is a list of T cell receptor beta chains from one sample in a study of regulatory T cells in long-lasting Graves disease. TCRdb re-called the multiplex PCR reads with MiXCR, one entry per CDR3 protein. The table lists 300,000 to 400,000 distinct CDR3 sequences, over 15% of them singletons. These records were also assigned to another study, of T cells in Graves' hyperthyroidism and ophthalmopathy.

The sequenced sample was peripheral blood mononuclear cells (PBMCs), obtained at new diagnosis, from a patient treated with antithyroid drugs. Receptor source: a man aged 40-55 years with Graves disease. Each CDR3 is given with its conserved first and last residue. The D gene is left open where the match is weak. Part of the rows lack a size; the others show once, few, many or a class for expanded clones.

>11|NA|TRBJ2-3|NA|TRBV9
CASSVGVTQYF
TGTGCCAGCAGCGTAGGTGTTACGCAGTATTTT
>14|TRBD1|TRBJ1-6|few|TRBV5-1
CASRDPGQGSPLHF
TGCGCCAGCAGGGACCCGGGACAGGGGTCACCCCTCCACTTT
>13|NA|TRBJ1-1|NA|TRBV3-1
CASSQGAGTEAFF
TGTGCCAGCAGCCAAGGGGCGGGTACTGAAGCTTTCTTT
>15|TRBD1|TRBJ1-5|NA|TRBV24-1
CATSRATGDNQPQHF
TGTGCCACCAGCAGAGCGACAGGGGACAATCAGCCCCAGCATTTT
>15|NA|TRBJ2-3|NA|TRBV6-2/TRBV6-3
CASGRQRQLTDTQYF
TGTGCCAGCGGCAGACAGAGACAACTGACGGATACGCAGTATTTT
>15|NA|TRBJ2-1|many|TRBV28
CASTPSGTRGNEQFF
TGTGCCAGCACTCCGTCCGGGACAAGAGGGAATGAGCAGTTCTTC
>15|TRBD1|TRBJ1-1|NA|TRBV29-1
CSVSGTGGKNTEAFF
TGCAGCGTTTCCGGGACAGGGGGAAAGAACACTGAAGCTTTCTTT
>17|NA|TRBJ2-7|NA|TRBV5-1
CASSSQPGGSSSYEQYF
TGCGCCAGCAGTAGTCAGCCAGGCGGGTCGTCATCCTACGAGCAGTACTTC
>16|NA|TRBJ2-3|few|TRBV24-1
CATSDPRTVSTDTQYF
TGTGCCACCAGTGATCCGCGGACGGTAAGCACAGATACGCAGTATTTT
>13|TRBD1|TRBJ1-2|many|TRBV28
CASSLDRTYGYTF
TGTGCCAGCAGTTTGGACAGGACATATGGCTACACCTTC
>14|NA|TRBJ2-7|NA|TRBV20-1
CSASSRGGSYEQYF
TGCAGTGCTAGCAGCAGGGGGGGCTCCTACGAGCAGTACTTC
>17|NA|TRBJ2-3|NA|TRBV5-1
CASSLGGGGMRTDTQYF
TGCGCCAGCAGCTTGGGAGGCGGGGGCATGCGCACAGATACGCAGTATTTT
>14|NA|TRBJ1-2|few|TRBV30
CAWSDGRGDYGYTF
TGTGCCTGGAGTGATGGGCGGGGAGACTATGGCTACACCTTC
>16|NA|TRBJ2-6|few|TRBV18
CASSPWNSSGANVLTF
TGTGCCAGCTCACCATGGAATAGCTCTGGGGCCAACGTCCTGACTTTC
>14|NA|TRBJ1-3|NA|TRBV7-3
CASSLIQVGNTIYF
TGTGCCAGCAGCCTGATTCAAGTTGGAAACACCATATATTTT
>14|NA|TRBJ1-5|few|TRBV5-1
CASSVGTQNQPQHF
TGCGCCAGCAGCGTCGGGACACAAAATCAGCCCCAGCATTTT
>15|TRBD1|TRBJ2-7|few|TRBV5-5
CASRVKTGSSYEQYF
TGTGCCAGCAGAGTGAAGACAGGGAGCTCCTACGAGCAGTACTTC
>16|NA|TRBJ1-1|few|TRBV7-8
CASSLSWFNQNTEAFF
TGTGCCAGCAGCTTATCCTGGTTTAACCAGAACACTGAAGCTTTCTTT
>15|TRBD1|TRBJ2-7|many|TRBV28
CASRSWGQGVYEQYF
TGTGCCAGCAGAAGTTGGGGACAGGGAGTGTACGAGCAGTACTTC
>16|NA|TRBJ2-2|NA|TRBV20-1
CSARGVPGVLTGELFF
TGCAGTGCTAGGGGGGTACCGGGCGTGTTGACCGGGGAGCTGTTTTTT
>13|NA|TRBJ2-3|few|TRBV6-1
CASKGRSTDTQYF
TGTGCCAGCAAGGGACGAAGCACAGATACGCAGTATTTT
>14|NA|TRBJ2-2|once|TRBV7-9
CASSLRVATGELFF
TGTGCCAGCAGCTTAAGGGTAGCCACCGGGGAGCTGTTTTTT
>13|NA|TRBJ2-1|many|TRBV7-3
CASSPPISNEQFF
TGTGCCAGCAGCCCCCCGATCTCCAATGAGCAGTTCTTC
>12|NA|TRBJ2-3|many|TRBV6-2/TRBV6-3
CASSHKGDTQYF
TGTGCCAGCAGTCACAAGGGGGATACGCAGTATTTT
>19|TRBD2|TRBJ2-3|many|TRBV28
CASSLGGGWGRAGTDTQYF
TGTGCCAGCAGTTTAGGGGGAGGGTGGGGTCGGGCCGGCACAGATACGCAGTATTTT
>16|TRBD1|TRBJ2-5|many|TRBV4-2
CASSQVVAGGQETQYF
TGTGCCAGCAGCCAAGTTGTTGCAGGGGGCCAAGAGACCCAGTACTTC
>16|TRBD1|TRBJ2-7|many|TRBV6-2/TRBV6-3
CATVNTDRGHYYEQYF
TGTGCCACTGTCAACACGGACAGGGGGCATTACTACGAGCAGTACTTC
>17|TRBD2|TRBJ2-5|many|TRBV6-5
CASSYTLAGGPQETQYF
TGTGCCAGCAGTTACACACTAGCGGGGGGGCCCCAAGAGACCCAGTACTTC
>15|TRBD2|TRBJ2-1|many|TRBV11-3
CASSLGSGGVSEQFF
TGTGCCAGCAGCTTAGGTAGCGGGGGGGTGAGTGAGCAGTTCTTC
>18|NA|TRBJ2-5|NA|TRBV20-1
CSATSQTPLRFLSETQYF
TGCAGTGCTACCAGCCAGACCCCCTTGCGCTTCCTATCGGAGACCCAGTACTTC
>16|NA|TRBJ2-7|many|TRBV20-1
CSARRRAGLALWEQYF
TGCAGTGCTAGGAGACGGGCAGGCCTCGCACTATGGGAGCAGTACTTC
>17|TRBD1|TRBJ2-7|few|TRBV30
CAWSTLTGQGGFYEQYF
TGTGCCTGGAGTACCCTTACGGGACAGGGGGGCTTCTACGAGCAGTACTTC
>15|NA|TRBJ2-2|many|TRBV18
CASSPMAEYTGELFF
TGTGCCAGCTCACCGATGGCAGAATACACCGGGGAGCTGTTTTTT
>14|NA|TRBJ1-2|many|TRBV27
CASGGTSRVYGYTF
TGTGCCAGCGGCGGGACGTCTCGAGTCTATGGCTACACCTTC
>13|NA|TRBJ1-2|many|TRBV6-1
CASDIGRNYGYTF
TGTGCCAGCGACATAGGTCGCAACTATGGCTACACCTTC
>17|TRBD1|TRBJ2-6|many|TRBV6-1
CASSKGQGDSGANVLTF
TGTGCCAGCAGTAAAGGACAGGGGGACTCTGGGGCCAACGTCCTGACTTTC
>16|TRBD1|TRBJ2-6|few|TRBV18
CASSPSGGAGANVLTF
TGTGCCAGCTCACCTTCAGGGGGCGCTGGGGCCAACGTCCTGACTTTC
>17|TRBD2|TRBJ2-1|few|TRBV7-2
CASSPGLAGILGFEQFF
TGTGCCAGCAGCCCGGGACTAGCGGGGATACTGGGTTTTGAGCAGTTCTTC
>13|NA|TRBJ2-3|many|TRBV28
CASSLPQVHTQYF
TGTGCCAGCAGCCTGCCTCAGGTTCATACGCAGTATTTT
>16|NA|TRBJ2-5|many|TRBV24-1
CATSDLAGRGGETQYF
TGTGCCACCAGTGATTTGGCAGGTCGCGGAGGAGAGACCCAGTACTTC
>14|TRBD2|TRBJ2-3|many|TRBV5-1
CASGASGGTDTQYF
TGCGCCAGTGGGGCTAGCGGGGGCACAGATACGCAGTATTTT
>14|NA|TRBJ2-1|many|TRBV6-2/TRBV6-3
CASIGDTEKNEQFF
TGTGCCAGCATTGGGGACACCGAGAAGAATGAGCAGTTCTTC
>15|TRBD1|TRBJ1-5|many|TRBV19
CASSRDRGLYQPQHF
TGTGCCAGTAGTCGTGACAGGGGCCTTTATCAGCCCCAGCATTTT
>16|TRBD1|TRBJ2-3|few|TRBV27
CASSLWDRGRGDTQYF
TGTGCCAGCAGTTTGTGGGACAGGGGGCGAGGGGATACGCAGTATTTT
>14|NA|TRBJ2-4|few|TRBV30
CAWSVGGPGVIQYF
TGTGCCTGGAGTGTGGGCGGGCCTGGGGTTATTCAGTACTTC
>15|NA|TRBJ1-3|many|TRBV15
CATSTTGTSGNTIYF
TGTGCCACCAGCACAACCGGGACATCTGGAAACACCATATATTTT
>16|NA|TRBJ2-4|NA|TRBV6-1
CASRGGVTPPKNIQYF
TGTGCCAGCCGAGGGGGGGTTACACCCCCGAAAAACATTCAGTACTTC
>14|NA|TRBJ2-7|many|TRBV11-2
CASSDRRRSYEQYF
TGTGCCAGCAGCGATCGTAGGAGGTCCTACGAGCAGTACTTC
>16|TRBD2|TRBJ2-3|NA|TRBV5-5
CASSPAQRGLTDTQYF
TGTGCCAGCAGCCCGGCTCAGCGGGGCCTCACAGATACGCAGTATTTT
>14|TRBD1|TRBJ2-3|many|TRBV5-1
CASSSGQSTDTQYF
TGTGCCAGCAGCTCGGGACAGAGCACAGATACGCAGTATTTT
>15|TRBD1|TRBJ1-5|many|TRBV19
CASSRTGSSNQPQHF
TGTGCCAGTAGCCGGACAGGGTCGAGCAATCAGCCCCAGCATTTT
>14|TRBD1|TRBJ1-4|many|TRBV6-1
CASRGTGMGEKLFF
TGTGCCAGCAGGGGGACAGGGATGGGTGAAAAACTGTTTTTT
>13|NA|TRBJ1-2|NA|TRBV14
CASSQGLQYGYTF
TGTGCCAGCAGCCAAGGACTACAGTACGGCTACACCTTC
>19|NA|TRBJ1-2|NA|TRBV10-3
CAISENNLSDKGVGYGYTF
TGTGCCATCAGTGAAAACAACCTCTCGGACAAGGGAGTTGGCTATGGCTACACCTTC